This T cell receptor beta chain emerged from a study of identical twins. Study findings and constraints: Partial confounding of zero-insertion analyses by invariant MAIT and iNKT cells was possible. Whereas memory repertoires showed no such difference, abundant cord blood beta clonotypes carried fewer insertions.

The V segment lost 3 bases and the J segment 6 bases; nucleotides outside the gene matches: 7. This CDR3 comprises 16 residues. Looked up from germline, CDR1 is SGHRS and CDR2 is YFSETQ. Template switching supplied a universal primer site; unique molecular identifiers were carried on the cDNA. One entry per CDR3 protein, called by TCRdb with MiXCR from the 5' RACE reads. This repertoire shows more than 200,000 distinct CDR3 sequences, less than 10% found once; its top ten account for roughly 5%. Ten or more counts support this clonotype. The antigen is unknown. Input material: memory (CD45RO+) T cells sorted from blood. The chain couples TRBV5-1 to TRBJ2-1; 12 bases are a match to TRBD2. This clonotype was obtained from a woman aged 18-29 years in good health. CDR3 nucleotides: TGCGCCAGCAGCTGGGGGGGACTAGCGGGCGTCAATGAGCAGTTCTTC. Amino acid sequence: CASSWGGLAGVNEQFF. The entire variable domain, with the rest obtained from reference TRBV5-1 and TRBJ2-1, is as follows: KAGVTQTPRYLIKTRGQQVTLSCSPISGHRSVSWYQQTPGQGLQFLFEYFSETQRNKGNFPGRFSGRQFSNSRSEMNVSTLELGDSALYLCASSWGGLAGVNEQFFGPGTRLTVL.